The 9 T cell receptor beta chains below all came from one sample that was sequenced in a study of neurological immune-mediated disorders. From the 5' RACE reads, TCRdb called clonotypes with MiXCR, one entry per CDR3 protein. This sample has 27,000 or so distinct CDR3 sequences, with roughly 15% found just once. Sequencing input: PBMCs. The receptors shown here come from a man between 70 and 80 years old in good health.

This clonotype was seen many times. V gene TRBV3-1 combines with J gene TRBJ1-1; possible D gene TRBD1, 6 bases. The CDR3 contains 16 residues. V gave up 2 bases and J gave up 1 base, with 14 bases separating them. The germline CDR1 and CDR2 sequences are LGHDT and YNNKEL (reference sequence). The CDR3 DNA reads as TGTGCCAGCAGCCAAAGAGGTCCCAGGGGGAACACTGAAGCTTTCTTT. Translated: CASSQRGPRGNTEAFF.

The chain employs TRBV13 and TRBJ2-7, with 10 bases lining up with TRBD1. The CDR3 covers 15 residues. With 0 bases clipped from V and 5 bases from J, the junction kept 4 bases outside the gene matches. The V gene's germline CDR1 is PRHDT and CDR2 FYEKMQ (reference sequence). The CDR3 protein is CASSLGDRGRDEQYF. Written as DNA, the CDR3 is TGTGCCAGCAGCTTAGGAGACAGGGGGCGAGACGAGCAGTACTTC.

The V call is TRBV18, the J call TRBJ2-7, with 8 bases aligning to TRBD1. Germline loops: CDR1 KGHSH, CDR2 LQKENI. With 6 bases clipped from V and 6 bases from J, the junction kept 7 bases outside the gene matches. The CDR3 contains 13 residues. For the CDR3, the DNA is TGTGCCAGCTCGGGCGCAGGGGGCGCCGAGCAGTACTTC. Amino acid sequence: CASSGAGGAEQYF.

The table lists this clonotype with many counts. The chain links TRBV20-1 to TRBJ2-5; 8 nucleotides match TRBD1. The J segment lost 0 bases and the V segment lost 1 base, leaving 7 bases of the junction unmatched. The CDR3 has 16 residues. Per the germline V gene, CDR1 is DFQATT and CDR2 is SNEGSKA (reference sequence). The CDR3 reads CSARGDRGGHQETQYF. The CDR3 coding sequence is TGCAGTGCTAGAGGTGACAGGGGAGGTCACCAAGAGACCCAGTACTTC.

This clonotype was found many times. V is TRBV4-3 and J is TRBJ2-3, with TRBD1 matching 9 bases. The CDR3 sequence is 15 residues long. Germline CDR1 reads LGHNA; CDR2 reads YSLEER. V lost 2 bases, J lost 3 bases, and 3 bases stayed unmatched. The CDR3 nucleotides are TGCGCCAGCAGCCAAATAGGACAGGGGACAGATACGCAGTATTTT. As protein: CASSQIGQGTDTQYF.

The chain links TRBV6-2 or TRBV6-3 to TRBJ1-1; no firm D call. In germline, CDR1 is MNHEY, CDR2 SVGEGT. The CDR3 totals 15 residues. V lost 5 bases, J lost 3 bases, and 16 bases lay in between. The CDR3 DNA reads as TGTGCCAGCAGTGAGCACCTAGGCGGGGACACTGAAGCTTTCTTT. Translating it yields CASSEHLGGDTEAFF.

V is TRBV7-6 and J is TRBJ1-1; 7 bases fit TRBD1. The CDR3 runs 13 residues. Trimming removed 1 base from V and 10 bases from J; junction bases left unmatched: 6. Germline lookup yields CDR1 SGHVS and CDR2 FNYEAQ. The CDR3 region has the DNA TGTGCCAGCAGCTTAGAGACAGGGTCGCCAGCTTTCTTT. This sequence encodes CASSLETGSPAFF.

This clonotype was detected ten times or more. The V and J genes are TRBV5-1 and TRBJ1-1, with TRBD1 matching over 11 bases. V lost 3 bases and J lost 6; bases outside the gene matches: 7. Looked up from germline, CDR1 is SGHRS and CDR2 is YFSETQ. The CDR3 totals 15 residues. The CDR3 DNA reads as TGCGCCAGCAGCTCCTGGGACAGGGGGGAAGCTGAAGCTTTCTTT. It translates to CASSSWDRGEAEAFF. The variable domain in full, with the rest retrieved from reference TRBV5-1 and TRBJ1-1, is KAGVTQTPRYLIKTRGQQVTLSCSPISGHRSVSWYQQTPGQGLQFLFEYFSETQRNKGNFPGRFSGRQFSNSRSEMNVSTLELGDSALYLCASSSWDRGEAEAFFGQGTRLTVV.

The sample holds many counts of this clonotype. The chain combines TRBV25-1 with TRBJ2-7; D not certain. The germline V gene has CDR1 MGHDK and CDR2 SYGVNS. V was cut by 9 bases and J by 3 bases, with 27 bases left in between. The CDR3 runs to 17 residues. The CDR3 nucleotides are TGTGCCAGTACCCCGGGCATTAGGGTCGGGCTAGACTACGAGCAGTACTTC. As protein: CASTPGIRVGLDYEQYF.